These T cell receptor beta chains were read from a single sample in a study of shared clonotypes between healthy human individuals. Measured with immunoSEQ multiplex PCR; TCRdb has only the in-frame clones, and not every one. The sample has about 1,500,000 clones, over 95% seen once. The sequenced material came from naive CD4+ T cells sorted from blood. The source is a man younger than 45 in good health. The CDR3 runs from the conserved cysteine through the conserved F or W. The order of the fields is clone size, J gene, D gene, V gene, CDR3 protein, CDR3 DNA. D genes are given only for firm matches. The listing skips clone size in some rows; elsewhere it reads once, few, many or a size class.

clone_size: -; j_call: TRBJ1-3; d_call: -; v_call: TRBV5-1; cdr3_aa: CASSSSVGNTIYF; cdr3_nt: TGCGCCAGCAGTTCTAGTGTCGGAAACACCATATATTTT
clone_size: -; j_call: TRBJ1-3; d_call: -; v_call: TRBV25-1; cdr3_aa: CASSDVLGISGNTIYF; cdr3_nt: TGTGCCAGCAGTGACGTCCTCGGGATCTCTGGAAACACCATATATTTT
clone_size: -; j_call: TRBJ2-1; d_call: -; v_call: TRBV12-2; cdr3_aa: CASRLSFKSGNSYNEQFF; cdr3_nt: TGTGCAAGTCGCTTAAGTTTTAAAAGCGGGAACTCCTACAATGAGCAGTTCTTC
clone_size: -; j_call: TRBJ1-5; d_call: TRBD1; v_call: TRBV27; cdr3_aa: CASSPMTGVGQPQHF; cdr3_nt: TGTGCCAGCAGCCCTATGACAGGGGTCGGTCAGCCCCAGCATTTT
clone_size: once; j_call: TRBJ2-7; d_call: TRBD2; v_call: TRBV11-1; cdr3_aa: CASSFRISGEGYHEQYF; cdr3_nt: TGTGCCAGCAGCTTCCGAATCTCGGGGGAGGGCTATCACGAGCAGTACTTC
clone_size: -; j_call: TRBJ2-3; d_call: TRBD2; v_call: TRBV9; cdr3_aa: CASSVEAGGGTDTQYF; cdr3_nt: TGTGCCAGCAGCGTAGAAGCGGGAGGTGGCACAGATACGCAGTATTTT
clone_size: -; j_call: TRBJ2-2; d_call: TRBD2; v_call: TRBV5-1; cdr3_aa: CASRMGLAGENTGELFF; cdr3_nt: TGCGCCAGCAGGATGGGACTAGCGGGAGAAAACACCGGGGAGCTGTTTTTT
clone_size: -; j_call: TRBJ1-1; d_call: TRBD1; v_call: TRBV6-6; cdr3_aa: CASSYSWQGATEAFF; cdr3_nt: TGTGCCAGCAGTTACTCGTGGCAGGGGGCCACTGAAGCTTTCTTT
clone_size: -; j_call: TRBJ2-1; d_call: TRBD2; v_call: TRBV4-1; cdr3_aa: CASSQAGLAGGPNEQFF; cdr3_nt: TGCGCCAGCAGCCAAGCCGGACTAGCGGGAGGGCCGAATGAGCAGTTCTTC
clone_size: -; j_call: TRBJ2-3; d_call: TRBD1; v_call: TRBV20-1; cdr3_aa: CSADRVGTQYF; cdr3_nt: TGCAGTGCTGACAGGGTTGGGACGCAGTATTTT
clone_size: -; j_call: TRBJ2-6; d_call: -; v_call: TRBV6-1; cdr3_aa: CASNPISGANVLTF; cdr3_nt: TGTGCCAGCAACCCCATCTCTGGGGCCAACGTCCTGACTTTC
clone_size: -; j_call: TRBJ1-2; d_call: TRBD1; v_call: TRBV30; cdr3_aa: CAWSLKPGQAFYGYTF; cdr3_nt: TGTGCCTGGAGTCTCAAACCGGGACAGGCGTTTTATGGCTACACCTTC
clone_size: -; j_call: TRBJ2-1; d_call: TRBD1; v_call: TRBV4-3; cdr3_aa: CASSQRGQGSSYNEQFF; cdr3_nt: TGCGCCAGCAGCCAACGGGGACAGGGGAGCTCCTACAATGAGCAGTTCTTC
clone_size: -; j_call: TRBJ1-1; d_call: TRBD1; v_call: TRBV5-4; cdr3_aa: CASSLGRGLNSGSEAFF; cdr3_nt: TGTGCCAGCAGTCTTGGGAGGGGGCTGAATTCGGGGTCTGAAGCTTTCTTT
clone_size: once; j_call: TRBJ1-1; d_call: TRBD1; v_call: TRBV25-1; cdr3_aa: CASSSKGDRPTNTEAFF; cdr3_nt: TGTGCCAGCAGTTCGAAGGGGGACAGGCCGACGAACACTGAAGCTTTCTTT
clone_size: -; j_call: TRBJ1-1; d_call: -; v_call: TRBV28; cdr3_aa: CASSAPGSYTEAFF; cdr3_nt: TGTGCCAGCAGCGCGCCCGGGTCCTACACTGAAGCTTTCTTT
clone_size: -; j_call: TRBJ1-1; d_call: -; v_call: TRBV29-1; cdr3_aa: CSGRGMNTEAFF; cdr3_nt: TGCAGCGGTAGGGGGATGAACACTGAAGCTTTCTTT
clone_size: -; j_call: TRBJ1-5; d_call: -; v_call: TRBV28; cdr3_aa: CASKTRDVNNQPQHF; cdr3_nt: TGTGCCAGCAAAACAAGGGACGTCAACAATCAGCCCCAGCATTTT
clone_size: once; j_call: TRBJ2-3; d_call: -; v_call: TRBV5-4; cdr3_aa: CASSSHPEGRTDTQYF; cdr3_nt: TGTGCCAGCAGCTCCCACCCTGAAGGTCGCACAGATACGCAGTATTTT
clone_size: -; j_call: TRBJ1-1; d_call: -; v_call: TRBV7-2; cdr3_aa: CASSLQFGDEAFF; cdr3_nt: TGTGCCAGCAGCTTACAGTTCGGGGATGAAGCTTTCTTT
clone_size: -; j_call: TRBJ2-5; d_call: TRBD2; v_call: TRBV7-2; cdr3_aa: CASSLLAGDVETQYF; cdr3_nt: TGTGCCAGCAGCTTACTAGCGGGAGACGTAGAGACCCAGTACTTC
clone_size: -; j_call: TRBJ1-1; d_call: -; v_call: TRBV6-5; cdr3_aa: CASSLFLNTEAFF; cdr3_nt: TGTGCCAGCAGCCTTTTCTTGAACACTGAAGCTTTCTTT
clone_size: -; j_call: TRBJ2-3; d_call: TRBD2; v_call: TRBV5-4; cdr3_aa: CASSLVSPATSGSTDTQYF; cdr3_nt: TGTGCCAGCAGCTTGGTCTCCCCCGCGACTAGCGGGTCCACAGATACGCAGTATTTT
clone_size: -; j_call: TRBJ1-1; d_call: -; v_call: TRBV27; cdr3_aa: CASSLRWQALAEMNTEAFF; cdr3_nt: TGTGCCAGCAGTTTAAGATGGCAGGCACTAGCCGAAATGAACACTGAAGCTTTCTTT
clone_size: -; j_call: TRBJ2-7; d_call: -; v_call: TRBV27; cdr3_aa: CASRTHLQYEQYF; cdr3_nt: TGTGCCAGCAGAACCCACCTTCAGTACGAGCAGTACTTC
clone_size: -; j_call: TRBJ2-1; d_call: -; v_call: TRBV7-9; cdr3_aa: CASSLVSHEQFF; cdr3_nt: TGTGCCAGCAGCTTAGTATCCCATGAGCAGTTCTTC
clone_size: -; j_call: TRBJ2-2; d_call: -; v_call: TRBV28; cdr3_aa: CASMGGRPGELFF; cdr3_nt: TGTGCCAGCATGGGGGGGCGTCCCGGGGAGCTGTTTTTT
clone_size: -; j_call: TRBJ2-7; d_call: TRBD1; v_call: TRBV5-1; cdr3_aa: CASSSGTGGYYEQYF; cdr3_nt: TGCGCCAGCAGCTCCGGGACAGGGGGATACTACGAGCAGTACTTC
clone_size: -; j_call: TRBJ2-3; d_call: TRBD2; v_call: TRBV7-9; cdr3_aa: CASSARLAGGPAADTQYF; cdr3_nt: TGTGCCAGCAGCGCCCGACTAGCGGGAGGGCCGGCGGCAGATACGCAGTATTTT
clone_size: -; j_call: TRBJ2-2; d_call: -; v_call: TRBV2; cdr3_aa: CATNAFSSAGELFF; cdr3_nt: TGTGCTACCAATGCGTTTAGCTCGGCTGGGGAGCTGTTTTTT
clone_size: -; j_call: TRBJ2-7; d_call: TRBD1; v_call: TRBV27; cdr3_aa: CASSFDRGYEQYF; cdr3_nt: TGTGCCAGCAGTTTTGACAGGGGATACGAGCAGTACTTC
clone_size: -; j_call: TRBJ2-1; d_call: TRBD1; v_call: TRBV29-1; cdr3_aa: CSALGGGFVPPYNEQFF; cdr3_nt: TGCAGCGCCTTAGGGGGCGGGTTTGTCCCCCCCTACAATGAGCAGTTCTTC
clone_size: -; j_call: TRBJ1-1; d_call: -; v_call: TRBV19; cdr3_aa: CASSTYSTMNTEAFF; cdr3_nt: TGTGCCAGTAGTACTTACAGTACCATGAACACTGAAGCTTTCTTT
clone_size: -; j_call: TRBJ1-4; d_call: TRBD1; v_call: TRBV19; cdr3_aa: CASSGQGSNEKLFF; cdr3_nt: TGTGCCAGTAGCGGACAGGGATCTAATGAAAAACTGTTTTTT
clone_size: -; j_call: TRBJ2-7; d_call: -; v_call: TRBV7-2; cdr3_aa: CASSLGRAYEQYF; cdr3_nt: TGTGCCAGCAGCTTAGGGAGGGCATACGAGCAGTACTTC
clone_size: -; j_call: TRBJ2-3; d_call: -; v_call: TRBV7-9; cdr3_aa: CASSQVDSTDTQYF; cdr3_nt: TGTGCCAGCAGCCAAGTTGACAGTACAGATACGCAGTATTTT
clone_size: once; j_call: TRBJ2-1; d_call: TRBD1; v_call: TRBV28; cdr3_aa: CASSPRTGISYNEQFF; cdr3_nt: TGTGCCAGCAGTCCACGGACAGGAATATCCTACAATGAGCAGTTCTTC
clone_size: once; j_call: TRBJ2-4; d_call: -; v_call: TRBV4-1; cdr3_aa: CASSQTGRSEAKNIQYF; cdr3_nt: TGCGCCAGCAGCCAGACAGGACGGAGTGAAGCCAAAAACATTCAGTACTTC
clone_size: -; j_call: TRBJ2-1; d_call: -; v_call: TRBV28; cdr3_aa: CASSFLGLGGRNEQFF; cdr3_nt: TGTGCCAGCAGTTTCCTGGGGCTAGGGGGGAGGAATGAGCAGTTCTTC
clone_size: -; j_call: TRBJ2-1; d_call: -; v_call: TRBV19; cdr3_aa: CASSIGGFVDEQFF; cdr3_nt: TGTGCCAGTAGTATTGGTGGGTTTGTAGATGAGCAGTTCTTC